Listed here is a single TCR beta chain. The data belong to a study of neoadjuvant anti-PD-1 for oral cavity cancer. The assay was immunoSEQ multiplex PCR, and TCRdb's table has in-frame clones only and misses some. Here the sample spans tens of thousands of clones, around 83% being singletons. V was clipped by 5 bases and J by 0 bases, with 11 bases between them. CDR3 length: 15 amino acids. The V gene's germline CDR1 is SGHVS and CDR2 FQNEAQ. The chain is built from TRBV7-8 and TRBJ1-3; D not certain. This clonotype was sampled from a person aged 35 to 85 with oral cavity squamous cell carcinoma. The sequencing used PBMCs, collected before nivolumab (anti-PD-1) treatment. As DNA, the CDR3 is TGTGCCAGCAGCCCCCCCGATTCCTCTGGAAACACCATATATTTT. This encodes CASSPPDSSGNTIYF.